One and the same sample provided the 30 T cell receptor beta chains below, sequenced in a study of cytotoxic CD8 clonotypes in ibrutinib-treated CLL. The table came from immunoSEQ multiplex PCR; TCRdb's copy has only in-frame clones and leaves some out. The sample consists of some 8,900 clones, under 85% of them appearing once. Sequencing was performed on PBMCs, taken before ibrutinib treatment. The receptors derive from a human donor with chronic lymphocytic leukemia.

This clone has only a few counts. The chain combines TRBV27 with TRBJ2-7, with 11 bases fitting TRBD2. The CDR3 sequence is 15 residues long. Germline-derived CDR1 and CDR2 are MNHEY and SMNVEV (reference sequence). The J segment lost 7 bases and the V segment lost 2 bases, leaving 7 bases of the junction unmatched. The CDR3 sequence: CASSLMTSGAGEQYF. CDR3 DNA: TGTGCCAGCAGTTTAATGACTAGCGGGGCGGGGGAGCAGTACTTC.

This sequence joins TRBV27 and TRBJ2-3; a possible D gene is TRBD2 (5 bases). V was cut by 6 bases and J by 0 bases, with 16 bases left in between. The CDR3 contains 16 residues. CDR1 and CDR2 from the germline V gene are MNHEY and SMNVEV (reference sequence). CDR3 residues: CASSGELERSTDTQYF. The CDR3 region has the DNA TGTGCCAGCAGCGGGGAACTCGAGCGGAGCACAGATACGCAGTATTTT.

This clone has just one count. The V and J genes are TRBV5-1 and TRBJ1-4; TRBD1 is a possible D gene (5 bases). This CDR3 spans 14 amino acids. V gave up 5 bases and J gave up 8 bases, with 16 bases separating them. Germline V CDR1 and CDR2: SGHRS, YFSETQ. CDR3 amino acids: CASRLGVSREKLFF. CDR3 bases: TGCGCCAGCAGATTAGGGGTCAGTCGCGAAAAACTGTTTTTT.

This chain links TRBV4-1 with TRBJ2-7; no firm D call. CDR1 and CDR2 (germline): MGHRA, YSYEKL. The CDR3 loop spans 14 amino acids. With 1 base removed from V and 2 bases from J, the gap between germline ends came to 9 bases. Here the CDR3 DNA reads TGCGCCAGCAGCCAAGGAGACTTACCCTACGAGCAGTACTTC. It specifies CASSQGDLPYEQYF.

The genes are TRBV23-1 and TRBJ1-1; the D is unclear. TRBV23-1 is given ORF status, its function remaining uncertain. Trimming shortened V by 3 bases and J by 0 bases, and 11 bases separated the two germline ends. The CDR3 is 15 amino acids. The CDR3, as DNA: TGCGCCAGCAGTCAGCCGATAGTCCTGAACACTGAAGCTTTCTTT. This gives the protein CASSQPIVLNTEAFF.

This clone was counted once. The V and J genes are TRBV2 and TRBJ2-3, with D maybe TRBD2 (5 bases). The CDR3 is 15 amino acids. V dropped 4 bases and J dropped 1 base, with 12 bases sitting between them. Germline V gene sequence: CDR1 SNHLY, CDR2 FYNNEI. As DNA, the CDR3 is TGTGCCAGCAGTGCCCGGGAAATGGGCACAGATACGCAGTATTTT. Translation gives CASSAREMGTDTQYF.

The chain links TRBV30 to TRBJ2-7; D ambiguous. Germline V lookup: CDR1 GTSNPN, CDR2 SVGIG (reference sequence). V was shortened by 3 bases and J by 4 bases, with 7 bases between the two germline ends. The CDR3 length is 11 residues. The CDR3 sequence: CAWSARYEQYF. In nucleotides, the CDR3 is TGTGCCTGGAGCGCAAGGTACGAGCAGTACTTC.

This clone appeared a few times. V and J are TRBV28 and TRBJ1-2; D may be TRBD1 (5 bases). The V gene lost 2 bases and the J gene lost 4 bases, with 8 bases spanning the gap. The germline V gene encodes CDR1 MDHEN and CDR2 SYDVKM. CDR3 length equals 13 residues. The CDR3 is CASSLGAGYGYTF. CDR3 DNA sequence: TGTGCCAGCAGTTTAGGGGCAGGCTATGGCTACACCTTC.

The chain has TRBV7-2 and TRBJ2-3; 8 bases fit TRBD2. Germline V gene lookup returns CDR1 SGHTA and CDR2 FQGNSA. V lost 4 bases and J lost 0; bases outside the gene matches: 6. This CDR3 has 16 residues. Here the CDR3 DNA reads TGTGCCAGCAGCTCCGGTAGCGGGACCAGCACAGATACGCAGTATTTT. Translating it yields CASSSGSGTSTDTQYF.

This chain connects TRBV18 to TRBJ1-4, with 7 positions matching TRBD1. From germline, CDR1 is KGHSH and CDR2 LQKENI. This CDR3 region has 17 residues. With 3 bases clipped from V and 5 bases from J, the junction kept 12 bases outside the gene matches. This CDR3 is CASSPGRGLAVNEKLFF. The CDR3 coding sequence is TGTGCCAGCTCACCGGGCAGGGGGTTGGCCGTGAATGAAAAACTGTTTTTT.

This clone has a handful of counts. CDR3 sequence (DNA): TGTGCCAGCAGTGGGGTCTCTGGGGCCAACGTCCTGACTTTC. As protein: CASSGVSGANVLTF. This sequence joins TRBV28 and TRBJ2-6; D unresolved. Trimming took 5 bases from V and 0 from J, leaving 5 bases between them. Per germline, CDR1 MDHEN and CDR2 SYDVKM. This CDR3 is built from 14 residues.

V usage is TRBV6-1 and J usage is TRBJ1-6, with D maybe TRBD1 (5 bases). With 2 bases removed from V and 7 bases from J, the gap between germline ends came to 9 bases. CDR1 is MNHNS and CDR2 is SASEGT in the germline V gene. This CDR3 has 14 amino acids. CDR3 in amino acids: CASSEWGMNSPLHF. CDR3 DNA sequence: TGTGCCAGCAGTGAATGGGGCATGAATTCACCCCTCCACTTT.

Notes on this clone: A junction end diverges from the germline sequence, so it may reflect a read error. The gene calls are TRBV5-5 and TRBJ2-5; 12 bases line up with TRBD2. The CDR3 totals 14 residues. Germline V CDR1 and CDR2: SGHKS, YYEKEE (reference sequence). CDR3 coding DNA: TGTGCCAGCAACTTCGATCCGGGACTAGCGGGCTCTCACTTC. Amino acid sequence: CASNFDPGLAGSHF. Variable domain in full (rest from reference TRBV5-5 and TRBJ2-5): DAGVTQSPTHLIKTRGQQVTLRCSPISGHKSVSWYQQVLGQGPQFIFQYYEKEERGRGNFPDRFSARQFPNYSSELNVNALLLGDSALYLCASNFDPGLAGSHFGPGTRLLVL.

The CDR3 sequence is CASSGSTVTEAFF. DNA of the CDR3: TGCGCCAGCAGTGGTTCCACAGTCACTGAAGCTTTCTTT. V usage is TRBV10-2 and J usage is TRBJ1-1, with no clear D. Trimming cost V 4 bases and J 4 bases, with 10 bases left between them. CDR1 is WSHSY and CDR2 is SAAADI in the germline V gene. This CDR3 has 13 residues.

The V gene is TRBV30, the J gene TRBJ1-5, with D hard to call. Germline loops: CDR1 GTSNPN, CDR2 SVGIG (reference sequence). Between the trimmed V and J ends, which lost 1 base and 3 bases, there was a span of 10 bases. The CDR3 totals 14 residues. The CDR3 is CAWSGQAYNQPQHF. CDR3 DNA sequence: TGTGCCTGGAGTGGGCAGGCCTACAATCAGCCCCAGCATTTT.

This clone was picked up a small number of times. CDR3 loop: CSVVEITNTEAFF. The CDR3 DNA reads TGCAGCGTTGTTGAGATTACGAACACTGAAGCTTTCTTT. The chain uses TRBV29-1 and TRBJ1-1, with D hard to call. With 4 bases removed from V and 1 base from J, the gap between germline ends came to 10 bases. CDR1 and CDR2 (germline): SQVTM, ANQGSEA. This CDR3 spans 13 amino acids.

The chain recombines TRBV9 with TRBJ2-2; D unclear. Looked up from germline, CDR1 is SGDLS and CDR2 is YYNGEE. V dropped 0 bases and J dropped 5 bases, with 5 bases sitting between them. This CDR3 spans 13 amino acids. CDR3 sequence: CASSVGRTGELFF. The CDR3 DNA sequence: TGTGCCAGCAGCGTAGGTAGGACCGGGGAGCTGTTTTTT.

The chain carries TRBV4-1 and TRBJ1-6; weak D call: TRBD1 (5 bases). This CDR3 is 13 amino acids long. From germline, CDR1 is MGHRA and CDR2 YSYEKL. V gave up 2 bases and J gave up 10 bases, with 9 bases separating them. The CDR3 region is CASSQQGFSPLHF. CDR3 DNA: TGCGCCAGCAGCCAACAGGGTTTCTCACCCCTCCACTTT.

This clone was counted a few times. The gene calls are TRBV18 and TRBJ1-2, with D perhaps TRBD1 (6 bases). This CDR3 is 12 amino acids long. The germline gives CDR1 KGHSH, CDR2 LQKENI. V was shortened by 0 bases and J by 8 bases, with 7 bases between the two germline ends. CDR3 in DNA: TGTGCCAGCTCACCACCAAGGGGGGGCTACACCTTC. Encoded protein: CASSPPRGGYTF.

The V gene is TRBV5-1, the J gene TRBJ2-1, with D hard to call. The germline V gene has CDR1 SGHRS and CDR2 YFSETQ. Trimming shortened V by 3 bases and J by 7 bases, and 17 bases separated the two germline ends. The CDR3 is 15 residues long. CDR3 bases: TGCGCCAGCAGCTCCTGGCTCCAAATAGGGAATGAGCAGTTCTTC. This codes for CASSSWLQIGNEQFF.

The V and J genes are TRBV7-6 and TRBJ2-7; 8 bases align to TRBD1. The length of the CDR3 is 13 residues. Germline lookup yields CDR1 SGHVS and CDR2 FNYEAQ. V dropped 3 bases and J dropped 3; count of bases not matched to a gene: 1. The CDR3 spells CASSLTGVYEQYF. As DNA, the CDR3 is TGTGCCAGCAGCTTGACAGGGGTCTACGAGCAGTACTTC.

The table lists this clone with a few counts. This chain connects TRBV13 to TRBJ1-1; D may be TRBD1 (5 bases). Germline V CDR1 and CDR2: PRHDT, FYEKMQ (reference sequence). The CDR3 extends over 14 amino acids. Trimming shortened V by 5 bases and J by 7 bases, and 17 bases separated the two germline ends. CDR3 in DNA: TGTGCCAGCAGCACACAAGGGCAGGGTATTGAAGCTTTCTTT. Its protein is CASSTQGQGIEAFF.

This clone was seen only a few times. The chain has TRBV18 and TRBJ1-2, with a weak D call TRBD1 (6 bases). Germline V gives CDR1 KGHSH, CDR2 LQKENI. Trimming pared 5 bases from V and 8 bases from J, leaving 18 bases between. This CDR3 has 14 amino acids. The CDR3 loop reads CASSAGTKPLGYTF. CDR3 in DNA: TGTGCCAGCTCAGCCGGGACAAAACCTTTGGGCTACACCTTC.

The CDR3 DNA is TGTGCCAGCAGTGAAGTAGGTCGGGGCCACGAGCAGTACTTC. Translation gives CASSEVGRGHEQYF. The V gene is TRBV6-1, the J gene TRBJ2-7; D might be TRBD1 or TRBD2, each matching 5 bases. This CDR3 contains 14 residues. V was cut by 1 base and J by 5 bases, with 12 bases left in between. Germline V lookup: CDR1 MNHNS, CDR2 SASEGT.

This clone is labeled medium-sized. J is TRBJ2-6 and V is TRBV2; D may be TRBD2 (5 bases). The CDR3 runs 15 residues. CDR1 is SNHLY, CDR2 FYNNEI, per germline. The V end was cut by 3 bases, the J end by 2 bases, with 8 bases between. Here the CDR3 DNA reads TGTGCCAGCAGTGAGTCCGGGGCTGGGGCCAACGTCCTGACTTTC. Its translation is CASSESGAGANVLTF.

The V and J genes are TRBV19 and TRBJ1-5; no clear D. Germline V gene data show CDR1 as LNHDA and CDR2 as SQIVND (reference sequence). This CDR3 comprises 14 residues. The germline V and J ends were trimmed by 3 bases and 7 bases, with 13 bases remaining between them. Here the CDR3 reads CASSMRTRRQPQHF. The CDR3 DNA sequence: TGTGCCAGTAGTATGAGGACCCGAAGACAGCCCCAGCATTTT.

The CDR3 here is CASSLYRGQETQYF. The DNA for the CDR3 is TGCGCCAGCAGCTTATACAGGGGACAAGAGACCCAGTACTTC. This chain connects TRBV5-1 to TRBJ2-5; 7 bases line up with TRBD1. V lost 2 bases, J lost 2 bases, and 3 bases stayed unmatched. CDR1 and CDR2 (germline): SGHRS, YFSETQ. This CDR3 region has 14 residues. Based on the CDR3 plus reference TRBV5-1 and TRBJ2-5, the full variable domain is KAGVTQTPRYLIKTRGQQVTLSCSPISGHRSVSWYQQTPGQGLQFLFEYFSETQRNKGNFPGRFSGRQFSNSRSEMNVSTLELGDSALYLCASSLYRGQETQYFGPGTRLLVL.

The chain is built from TRBV5-1 and TRBJ2-7; perhaps TRBD2 as D (5 bases). The ends were cut back, 4 bases at V and 3 bases at J, with 17 bases in the middle. Germline loops: CDR1 SGHRS, CDR2 YFSETQ. The CDR3 consists of 15 residues. CDR3 residues: CASSGSETSYYEQYF. As DNA, the CDR3 is TGCGCCAGCAGCGGAAGCGAAACTAGTTACTACGAGCAGTACTTC.

The rearrangement joins TRBV11-2 to TRBJ2-5, with 7 bases matching TRBD1. The CDR3 extends over 14 amino acids. Germline CDR1 and CDR2: SGHAT and FQNNGV. The V and J ends lost 5 bases and 5 bases, in that order; junction bases with no gene match: 8. The CDR3 is CASSTRTGLETQYF. The CDR3 DNA reads as TGTGCCAGCAGCACCCGGACAGGTCTGGAGACCCAGTACTTC.

This chain joins TRBV7-9 and TRBJ1-4; D unclear. Per germline, CDR1 SEHNR and CDR2 FQNEAQ (reference sequence). The germline V and J ends were trimmed by 3 bases and 6 bases, with 23 bases remaining between them. The CDR3 is 18 residues long. Here the CDR3 DNA reads TGTGCCAGCAGCTTGGTAGGAGGGCGGGCCCCGCGCGATGAAAAACTGTTTTTT. Encoded protein: CASSLVGGRAPRDEKLFF.